One sample yielded the 10 T cell receptor beta chains listed below, sequenced in a study of PD-1 blockade in classical Hodgkin lymphoma. Only in-frame clones appear in the TCRdb table, and some are missing; sequencing was by immunoSEQ multiplex PCR. Among around 6,700 clones listed, approximately 73% were seen once. Time point meaning: cycle 4 day 1 (C4D1), after less than 7 weeks of nivolumab. Relapse after autologous stem cell transplantation occurred in every patient, and brentuximab vedotin exposure varied. Thawed PBMCs underwent magnetic negative selection to obtain purified CD8+ T cells. The sequences come from CD8+ T cells from blood, collected before the fourth cycle of nivolumab. These TCRs come from a human donor with classical Hodgkin lymphoma.

The table lists this clone with a few counts. The chain carries TRBV4-1 and TRBJ2-1; D possibly uses TRBD1 or TRBD2 (5 bases each). The V and J ends lost 3 bases and 1 base respectively, with 13 bases between them. The CDR3 contains 16 residues. Germline V CDR1 and CDR2: MGHRA, YSYEKL. The CDR3 loop reads CASSHPRGFSYNEQFF. In DNA form, the CDR3 reads TGCGCCAGCAGCCATCCGAGGGGATTTTCCTACAATGAGCAGTTCTTC.

The rearrangement joins TRBV18 to TRBJ2-7; D assignment may be TRBD1 or TRBD2 (5 bases each). The CDR3 runs 13 residues. The germline V gene encodes CDR1 KGHSH and CDR2 LQKENI. The ends were cut back, 0 bases at V and 7 bases at J, with 10 bases in the middle. DNA for the CDR3: TGTGCCAGCTCACCACCGGAGAGGGGAGAGCAGTACTTC. Translation: CASSPPERGEQYF.

This rearrangement joins TRBV28 to TRBJ2-3; D ambiguous. This CDR3 region has 16 residues. Trimming left V 7 bases short and J 1 base short, with 18 bases between. Per the germline V gene, CDR1 is MDHEN and CDR2 is SYDVKM. The CDR3: CASMGFRLPRTDTQYF. CDR3 coding DNA: TGTGCCAGCATGGGCTTCAGGTTACCCCGCACAGATACGCAGTATTTT. Full variable domain (remainder filled in from reference TRBV28 and TRBJ2-3): DVKVTQSSRYLVKRTGEKVFLECVQDMDHENMFWYRQDPGLGLRLIYFSYDVKMKEKGDIPEGYSVSREKKERFSLILESASTNQTSMYLCASMGFRLPRTDTQYFGPGTRLTVL.

DNA for the CDR3: TGTGCCACCAGCAGTGGCGCGGGAGGAGACACAGATACGCAGTATTTT. Protein sequence: CATSSGAGGDTDTQYF. The rearrangement uses TRBV15 and TRBJ2-3, with 8 bases identical to TRBD2. The germline V gene has CDR1 LNHNV and CDR2 YYDKDF (reference sequence). This CDR3 spans 16 amino acids. The V and J ends lost 3 bases and 2 bases, in that order; junction bases with no gene match: 7.

This clone was seen only a few times. CDR3 residues: CASGTSTGPNEKLFF. CDR3 coding DNA: TGTGCCAGCGGGACATCTACAGGGCCCAATGAAAAACTGTTTTTT. This chain joins TRBV7-9 and TRBJ1-4, with a possible D match to TRBD1 (6 bases). Per the germline V gene, CDR1 is SEHNR and CDR2 is FQNEAQ (reference sequence). The V end lost 8 bases, the J end lost 5 bases, and 18 bases lay between the germline ends. The CDR3 contains 15 residues.

This sequence joins TRBV7-3 and TRBJ1-5; TRBD1 aligns across 9 bases. CDR3 length: 15 residues. Germline-derived CDR1 and CDR2 are SGHTA and FQGTGA. Trimming cost V 6 bases and J 3 bases; bases outside gene matches: 6. CDR3 amino acids: CASSPGTGYNQPQHF. The CDR3 DNA follows: TGTGCCAGCAGTCCCGGGACAGGGTACAATCAGCCCCAGCATTTT.

This clone was counted between two and nine times. The V call is TRBV27, the J call TRBJ2-5; 9 bases line up with TRBD2. CDR3 length: 15 residues. The V gene end was trimmed by 3 bases and the J gene end by 4 bases; junction bases not matched to a gene: 6. Germline V lookup: CDR1 MNHEY, CDR2 SMNVEV (reference sequence). The CDR3, as DNA: TGTGCCAGCAGTTTTTTCGCGGGAGGGAGAGAGACCCAGTACTTC. Amino acids: CASSFFAGGRETQYF.

This chain uses TRBV7-3 with TRBJ2-7; 12 bases agree with TRBD2. The germline V gene has CDR1 SGHTA and CDR2 FQGTGA. There are 15 residues in the CDR3. V shed 5 bases, J shed 6 bases, and the junction held 8 bases outside the gene matches. The DNA for the CDR3 is TGTGCCAGCAGCCTGGCTAGCGGGGGGGCTAGCGAGCAGTACTTC. It is translated as CASSLASGGASEQYF.

V gene TRBV30 combines with J gene TRBJ1-6; TRBD1 agrees at 8 bases. Germline CDR1 reads GTSNPN; CDR2 reads SVGIG (reference sequence). With V trimmed by 2 bases and J by 9 bases, 9 bases remained unmatched. The length of the CDR3 is 15 residues. The CDR3 DNA reads as TGTGCCTGGAGTCCTGAGGACAGGGTGGGTTCACCCCTCCACTTT. Translated, it gives CAWSPEDRVGSPLHF.

This chain joins TRBV27 and TRBJ2-4, with TRBD1 as a possible D gene (6 bases). There are 18 residues in the CDR3. V lost 6 bases to trimming and J lost 0 bases, with 21 bases between them. Germline assignment: CDR1 MNHEY and CDR2 SMNVEV (reference sequence). The CDR3 nucleotides are TGTGCCAGCAGGCCCATCACAGGGTCCCACTTAGCCAAAAACATTCAGTACTTC. This encodes CASRPITGSHLAKNIQYF.